This paragraph reports one TCR beta chain. Its antigen is unidentified. The data are from a study of CD8+ T cells in alopecia areata. Once RNA had been extracted, it was reverse transcribed into cDNA to act as the sequencing template. Assay: immunoSEQ multiplex PCR; the TCRdb copy retains only in-frame clones and omits some. The table has about 110,000 clones, roughly 64% seen once; the top ten hold 20% to 25%. General observations from the study: Unlike in mice, where it was clearer, TCR sharing across patients was less clear, possibly HLA-related. Compared with normal scalp, lesional scalp had higher clonality and more expanded CD8+ clones.

V lost 1 base and J 12 bases, leaving 10 bases between the germline ends. Germline CDR1 and CDR2: PRHDT and FYEKMQ (reference sequence). CDR3 size: 12 residues. The origin of this receptor is a human donor in good health. Material: CD8+ T cells sorted from blood. The chain has TRBV13 and TRBJ2-1; D not resolved. The CDR3 DNA reads as TGTGCCAGCAGCTTAGATAGGATTCGGCAGTTCTTC. Amino acids: CASSLDRIRQFF.